This T cell receptor beta chain emerged from a study of CD8 T cells in Susac syndrome. Germline CDR1 and CDR2: LNHDA and SQIVND (reference sequence). Trimming took 7 bases from V and 5 from J, leaving 15 bases between them. The CDR3 runs to 14 residues. Reverse transcription of roughly 0.45 to 1 ug RNA used random hexamers. TCRdb processed the immunoSEQ multiplex PCR reads anew with MiXCR; each CDR3 protein has one entry. The profile shows approximately 140,000 distinct CDR3 sequences, roughly 76% of them singletons. From blood CD8+ and CD4+ T cells, the TCR beta chain was sequenced. The multiple sclerosis controls were treatment-naive patients with relapsing-remitting disease that was stable or active.

This sequence joins TRBV19 and TRBJ1-5, with unresolved D. This sequence originates from a human donor with multiple sclerosis. The specimen sequenced was CD8+ T cells from PBMCs. CDR3 protein: CASNPTTHHQPQHF. CDR3 DNA sequence: TGTGCCAGTAACCCTACTACACACCATCAGCCCCAGCATTTT.